This record looks at one TCR beta chain sequence and its context. Its specificity is not known. A junction end diverges from the germline sequence, so it may reflect a read error. This sample stems from a study of T cell repertoires in cytomegalovirus infection. TCRdb reprocessed the reads with MiXCR, giving one entry per CDR3 protein. The table has around 58,000 distinct CDR3 sequences, around 20% seen once. Germline assignment: CDR1 SGHVS and CDR2 FNYEAQ. This CDR3 is 13 amino acids long. V is TRBV7-6 and J is TRBJ2-5; no definite D call. The source of this sequence is a human donor in good health (CMV status not recorded). Some clones in this sample may be carry-over from other donors' samples. This sample comprised CD8+ T cells from cultured PBMCs, obtained from culture after CMV antigen stimulation. The CDR3 DNA sequence: TGTGCTAGCAGCTTAGACCAGCAAGAGACCCAGTACTTC. Protein product: CASSLDQQETQYF.